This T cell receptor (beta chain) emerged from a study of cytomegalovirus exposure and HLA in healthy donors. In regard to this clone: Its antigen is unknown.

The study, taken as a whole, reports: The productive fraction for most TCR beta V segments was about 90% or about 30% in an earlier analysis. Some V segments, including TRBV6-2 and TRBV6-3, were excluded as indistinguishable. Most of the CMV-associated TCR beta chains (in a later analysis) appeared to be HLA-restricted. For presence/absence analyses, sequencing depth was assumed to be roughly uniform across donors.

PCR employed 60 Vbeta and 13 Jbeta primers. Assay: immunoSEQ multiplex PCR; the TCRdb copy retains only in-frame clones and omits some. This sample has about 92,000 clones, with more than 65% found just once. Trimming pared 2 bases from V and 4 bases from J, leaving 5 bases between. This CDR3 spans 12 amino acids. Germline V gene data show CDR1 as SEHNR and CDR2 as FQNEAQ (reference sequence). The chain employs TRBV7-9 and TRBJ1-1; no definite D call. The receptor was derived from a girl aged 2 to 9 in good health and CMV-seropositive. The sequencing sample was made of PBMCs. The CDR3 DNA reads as TGTGCCAGCAGCTTAATGGCCACTGAAGCTTTCTTT. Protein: CASSLMATEAFF.